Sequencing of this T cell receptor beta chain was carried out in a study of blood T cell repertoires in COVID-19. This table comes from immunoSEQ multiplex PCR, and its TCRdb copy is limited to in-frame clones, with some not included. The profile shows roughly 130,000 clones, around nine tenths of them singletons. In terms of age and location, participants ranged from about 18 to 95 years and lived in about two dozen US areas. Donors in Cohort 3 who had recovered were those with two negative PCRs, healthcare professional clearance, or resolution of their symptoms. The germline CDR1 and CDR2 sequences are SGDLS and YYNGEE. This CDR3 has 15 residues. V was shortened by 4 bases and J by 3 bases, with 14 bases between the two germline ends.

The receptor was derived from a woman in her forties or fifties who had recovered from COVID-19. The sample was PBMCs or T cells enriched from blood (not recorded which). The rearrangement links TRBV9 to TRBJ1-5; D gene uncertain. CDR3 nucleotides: TGTGCCAGCAGCCCAGGCGGAGGGTACAATCAGCCCCAGCATTTT. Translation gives CASSPGGGYNQPQHF.